These 10 T cell receptor beta chains were sequenced from one sample in a study of OX40 agonist ivuxolimab in advanced cancers. Using immunoSEQ multiplex PCR, the repertoire was profiled, and TCRdb retains in-frame clones only, with some absent. The table shows 15,000 to 20,000 clones, with roughly 75% occurring only once. Source: CD4+ or CD8+ T cells sorted from blood, taken in a trial of the OX40 agonist ivuxolimab. These receptors all stem from an adult with an advanced solid tumor such as melanoma, head and neck, liver or kidney cancer.

V usage is TRBV11-2 and J usage is TRBJ2-3, with a tentative D call TRBD2 (5 bases). Germline CDR1 is SGHAT and CDR2 is FQNNGV. The CDR3 has 15 residues. V was trimmed by 2 bases and J by 4 bases, leaving 13 bases between them. In DNA form, the CDR3 reads TGTGCCAGCAGCTTAAGCTGGGCTAGCCCAGATACGCAGTATTTT. Translated: CASSLSWASPDTQYF.

The V call is TRBV2, the J call TRBJ2-5; 7 bases fit TRBD2. This CDR3 is built from 13 residues. Germline assignment: CDR1 SNHLY and CDR2 FYNNEI. V shed 11 bases, J shed 4 bases, and the junction held 10 bases outside the gene matches. CDR3 nucleotides: TGTGCCGCCCGGGGGAGGGTACGAGAGACCCAGTACTTC. Translated: CAARGRVRETQYF.

The chain employs TRBV5-8 and TRBJ2-7; D unclear. CDR1 SGHTS and CDR2 YDEGEE come from the germline V gene. The CDR3 length is 14 residues. V gave up 0 bases and J gave up 0 bases, with 7 bases separating them. In DNA form, the CDR3 reads TGTGCCAGCAGCTTGGGTGAGAACTCCTACGAGCAGTACTTC. Protein product: CASSLGENSYEQYF.

V gene TRBV28 combines with J gene TRBJ1-3; no reliable D call. Trimming shortened V by 3 bases and J by 0 bases, and 6 bases separated the two germline ends. The V gene's germline CDR1 is MDHEN and CDR2 SYDVKM. The CDR3 extends over 14 amino acids. CDR3 protein: CASSFFGSGNTIYF. The CDR3 bases are TGTGCCAGCAGTTTTTTCGGCTCTGGAAACACCATATATTTT.

In its sample, this clone was seen once. The chain carries TRBV10-2 and TRBJ2-7; D gene ambiguous. Trimming took off 3 bases at V and 3 bases at J, with 3 bases between the two ends. Germline lookup yields CDR1 WSHSY and CDR2 SAAADI. The CDR3 loop spans 11 amino acids. The CDR3 sequence is CASSDFYEQYF. CDR3 nucleotides: TGCGCCAGCAGTGACTTCTACGAGCAGTACTTC.

By share, this clone counts as medium-sized (0.01 to 0.1%). The chain has TRBV27 and TRBJ2-3, with D possibly called TRBD1 or TRBD2 (5 bases each). CDR1 is MNHEY, CDR2 SMNVEV, per germline (reference sequence). The CDR3 loop spans 12 amino acids. Trimming shortened V by 6 bases and J by 12 bases, and 16 bases separated the two germline ends. In nucleotides, the CDR3 is TGTGCCAGCAGCCAGGGACGTCGCTTCCAGTATTTT. It specifies CASSQGRRFQYF.

This clone has only one observation. The chain uses TRBV20-1 and TRBJ1-2, with TRBD1 matching over 7 bases. Losses at the gene ends were 6 bases for V and 3 bases for J; bases not matched to a gene: 1. CDR3 length equals 11 residues. Germline V lookup: CDR1 DFQATT, CDR2 SNEGSKA (reference sequence). CDR3 sequence (DNA): TGCAGTGCGGGGACAGACTATGGCTACACCTTC. Amino acids: CSAGTDYGYTF.

The chain carries TRBV7-9 and TRBJ2-7, with TRBD1 identical over 8 bases. J gave up 3 bases and V 3 bases, and 4 bases lay outside the gene matches. Per germline, CDR1 SEHNR and CDR2 FQNEAQ (reference sequence). The CDR3 runs 14 residues. The CDR3 sequence: CASSFLDRDYEQYF. The DNA for the CDR3 is TGTGCCAGCAGCTTTCTGGACAGGGACTACGAGCAGTACTTC. Combining the CDR3 with reference TRBV7-9 and TRBJ2-7 gives the whole variable domain DTGVSQNPRHKITKRGQNVTFRCDPISEHNRLYWYRQTLGQGPEFLTYFQNEAQLEKSRLLSDRFSAERPKGSFSTLEIQRTEQGDSAMYLCASSFLDRDYEQYFGPGTRLTVT.

The chain has TRBV7-9 and TRBJ2-7; D not certain. V shed 5 bases and J shed 4 bases, with 21 bases lying between them. The CDR3 runs to 16 residues. The germline CDR1 and CDR2 sequences are SEHNR and FQNEAQ (reference sequence). The CDR3 DNA follows: TGTGCCAGCAGCACGCAGGACGGAATGCACCATTACGAGCAGTACTTC. It translates to CASSTQDGMHHYEQYF.

V is TRBV4-1 and J is TRBJ1-5; a weak D match, TRBD1 (6 bases). The CDR3 spans 15 residues. The germline V and J ends were trimmed by 0 bases and 4 bases, with 10 bases remaining between them. Germline V gives CDR1 MGHRA, CDR2 YSYEKL. CDR3 sequence reads: CASSQDDQGNQPQHF. For the CDR3, the DNA is TGCGCCAGCAGCCAAGACGACCAGGGGAATCAGCCCCAGCATTTT.